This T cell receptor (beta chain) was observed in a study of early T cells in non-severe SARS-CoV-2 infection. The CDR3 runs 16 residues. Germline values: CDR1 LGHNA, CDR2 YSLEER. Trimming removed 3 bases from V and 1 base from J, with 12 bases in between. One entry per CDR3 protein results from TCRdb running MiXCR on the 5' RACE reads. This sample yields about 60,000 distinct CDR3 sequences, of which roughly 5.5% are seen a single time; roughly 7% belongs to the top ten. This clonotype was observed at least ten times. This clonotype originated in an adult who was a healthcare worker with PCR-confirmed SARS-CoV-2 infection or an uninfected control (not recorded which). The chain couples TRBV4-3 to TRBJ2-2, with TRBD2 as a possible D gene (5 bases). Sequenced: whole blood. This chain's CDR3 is CASSHPGGENTGELFF. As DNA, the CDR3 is TGCGCCAGCAGCCACCCTGGAGGAGAGAACACCGGGGAGCTGTTTTTT.